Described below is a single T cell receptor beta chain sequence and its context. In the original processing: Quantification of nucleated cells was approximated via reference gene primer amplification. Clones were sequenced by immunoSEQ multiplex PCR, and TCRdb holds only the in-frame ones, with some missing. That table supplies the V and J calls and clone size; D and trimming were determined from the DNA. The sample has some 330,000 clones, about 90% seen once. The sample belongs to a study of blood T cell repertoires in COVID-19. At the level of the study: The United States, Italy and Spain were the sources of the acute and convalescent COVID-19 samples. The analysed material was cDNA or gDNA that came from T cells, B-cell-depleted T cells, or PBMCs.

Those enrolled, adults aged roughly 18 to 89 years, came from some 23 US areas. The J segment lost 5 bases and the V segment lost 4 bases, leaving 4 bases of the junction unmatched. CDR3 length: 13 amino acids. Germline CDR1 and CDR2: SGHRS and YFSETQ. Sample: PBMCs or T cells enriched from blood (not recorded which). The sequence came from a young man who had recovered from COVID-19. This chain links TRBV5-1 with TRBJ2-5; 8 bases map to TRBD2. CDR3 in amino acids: CASSPTSEETQYF. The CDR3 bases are TGCGCCAGCAGCCCGACTAGCGAGGAGACCCAGTACTTC.